These T cell receptor beta chains were read from a single sample in a study of OX40 agonist ivuxolimab in advanced cancers. Measured with immunoSEQ multiplex PCR; TCRdb has only the in-frame clones, and not every one. The repertoire holds 80,000 to 95,000 clones, 86% seen once, with around 2% in the top ten. This specimen was CD4+ or CD8+ T cells sorted from blood, taken in a trial of the OX40 agonist ivuxolimab. The receptors stem from an adult with an advanced solid tumor such as melanoma, head and neck, liver or kidney cancer. The CDR3 runs from the conserved cysteine through the conserved F or W. Fields, in order: CDR3 protein, J gene, V gene.

CASSLPPGTGNPEAFF TRBJ1-1 TRBV19
CAWIPGQGEKLFF TRBJ1-4 TRBV30
CASSWTGYSGEQYF TRBJ2-7 TRBV5-1
CASSGTARSQPQHF TRBJ1-5 TRBV19
CASSKRGGRFYNEQFF TRBJ2-1 TRBV21-1
CASSPPIAARTKNIQYF TRBJ2-4 TRBV18
CASSISGGEEKLFF TRBJ1-4 TRBV19
CASSFSGQETQYF TRBJ2-5 TRBV5-4
CASARTRADTQYF TRBJ2-3 TRBV2
CASRPGQRNNSPLHF TRBJ1-6 TRBV6-5
CASSRQGLLPIYNEQFF TRBJ2-1 TRBV4-1
CASSQDSRGAGYTF TRBJ1-2 TRBV4-1
CASGLVTQPTPHLPQHF TRBJ1-5 TRBV12-5
CASSQDHYRGQIRGYTF TRBJ1-2 TRBV4-2
CASSIERGGKNEQYF TRBJ2-7 TRBV18
CASSPSGANSYEQYF TRBJ2-7 TRBV5-4
CASSIPGSSGQPQHF TRBJ1-5 TRBV19
CASSRTKDSPYEQYF TRBJ2-7 TRBV18
CASSDGGRNYGYTF TRBJ1-2 TRBV5-4
CASSLGTGGGEKLFF TRBJ1-4 TRBV5-1
CASSLGARETQYF TRBJ2-5 TRBV5-1
CASSFSSGTGREQYF TRBJ2-7 TRBV7-9
CASSRLRESYGYTF TRBJ1-2 TRBV28
CASSERGREGNQPQHF TRBJ1-5 TRBV2
CATSATLGWTGVYNEQFF TRBJ2-1 TRBV15
CASSSRTVLSEQFF TRBJ2-1 TRBV7-2
CASRLGGTGAHSPLHF TRBJ1-6 TRBV5-1
CASSTSQGTGYNEQFF TRBJ2-1 TRBV7-9
CASSVLDKQYF TRBJ2-3 TRBV27
CASSEEGGGYTF TRBJ1-2 TRBV2
CSAPRGVRYGYTF TRBJ1-2 TRBV29-1
CAGTKQAFQFF TRBJ2-1 TRBV10-3
CVRSLPRTGLFGNQPQHF TRBJ1-5 TRBV7-5
CASSFVGSGGAEDTQYF TRBJ2-3 TRBV5-1
CASSLAWRRGEEQYF TRBJ2-7 TRBV11-1
CATSRDPGNTGELFF TRBJ2-2 TRBV15
CAIRSDSYTEAFF TRBJ1-1 TRBV10-3
CASSLFQNQETQYF TRBJ2-5 TRBV5-8
CASSASGPEGPGKLFF TRBJ1-4 TRBV7-2
CATTVVRGDEQFF TRBJ2-1 TRBV5-8
CASSYTGILSGNTIYF TRBJ1-3 TRBV2
CASSTQRTPAQETQYF TRBJ2-5 TRBV5-1
CASSQGIKNPYEQYF TRBJ2-7 TRBV4-1
CASKDSGVAENIQYF TRBJ2-4 TRBV5-4
CASRVGLNTIYF TRBJ1-3 TRBV6-1
CASSFVDSGANVLTF TRBJ2-6 TRBV5-1
CASVPSTGVLSGYTF TRBJ1-2 TRBV19
CASSDHRGGQETQYF TRBJ2-5 TRBV6-4
CASSLGYSNQPQHF TRBJ1-5 TRBV7-2
CAWNRGSSAEQFF TRBJ2-1 TRBV30
CASSHRDSRGYTF TRBJ1-2 TRBV14
CASSRTTNTEAFF TRBJ1-1 TRBV7-9
CASKRRETQEADTQYF TRBJ2-3 TRBV27
CASSIKWRQGASQETQYF TRBJ2-5 TRBV19
CASSPTGTNTQYF TRBJ2-3 TRBV27
CASSLLSGQPQHF TRBJ1-5 TRBV28
CASSQELNTEAFF TRBJ1-1 TRBV14
CASSLTGTVTDTQYF TRBJ2-3 TRBV4-1
CASSLMDRGRPYNEQFF TRBJ2-1 TRBV27